One sample yielded the 5 T cell receptor beta chains listed below, sequenced in a study of identical twins. TCRdb analysed the 5' RACE reads with MiXCR anew, one entry per CDR3 protein. The sample comprises a few hundred thousand distinct CDR3 sequences, about 8% of which are singletons, and 3% rests with the top ten. This same sample was also taken into another study, of yellow fever vaccine responses in identical twins.

Specimen: CD8+ T cells sorted from blood. These receptor sequences come from a woman between 18 and 29 years old in good health.

The J gene is TRBJ2-5, the V gene TRBV25-1, with 14 positions matching TRBD2. The CDR3 consists of 20 residues. The junction had 11 bases not matched to a gene; V was cut back by 0 bases and J by 2 bases. Germline loops: CDR1 MGHDK, CDR2 SYGVNS. CDR3 residues: CASSEYQRLAGGPGQETQYF. The CDR3, as DNA: TGTGCCAGCAGTGAATACCAGAGACTAGCGGGAGGGCCGGGTCAAGAGACCCAGTACTTC.

This clonotype occurred a few times. The V and J genes are TRBV4-3 and TRBJ2-7; TRBD2 is a possible D gene (6 bases). The CDR3 spans 15 residues. CDR1 and CDR2 (germline): LGHNA, YSLEER. The germline V and J ends were trimmed by 0 bases and 3 bases, with 12 bases remaining between them. The CDR3 loop is CASSQEGGPFYEQYF. The CDR3 nucleotides read TGCGCCAGCAGCCAAGAGGGGGGACCTTTCTACGAGCAGTACTTC.

This clonotype has just a few counts. The rearrangement links TRBV7-2 to TRBJ2-2; no clear D gene. The germline gives CDR1 SGHTA, CDR2 FQGNSA. V lost 1 base and J lost 7, with 7 bases in between. The CDR3 totals 13 residues. CDR3 DNA sequence: TGTGCCAGCAGCTTAGTGGATGACGGGGAGCTGTTTTTT. Translation: CASSLVDDGELFF.

The CDR3 sequence: CASRTGASYEQYF. The CDR3 DNA is TGTGCCAGCAGGACAGGGGCTTCCTACGAGCAGTACTTC. The chain joins TRBV6-1 to TRBJ2-7, with 8 bases identical to TRBD1. Germline-derived CDR1 and CDR2 are MNHNS and SASEGT. This CDR3 comprises 13 residues. J lost 1 base, V lost 6 bases, and 2 bases had no gene match.

Ten or more counts support this clonotype. The chain links TRBV5-1 to TRBJ2-7; 8 bases agree with TRBD2. This CDR3 has 15 amino acids. Germline trimming cut 2 bases from V and 3 bases from J; bases unmatched to any gene: 7. CDR1 is SGHRS and CDR2 is YFSETQ in the germline V gene. CDR3 in amino acids: CASSLSPGGGYEQYF. Written as DNA, the CDR3 is TGCGCCAGCAGCTTATCACCGGGGGGGGGCTACGAGCAGTACTTC.